Listed below are T cell receptor beta chains from one sample, sequenced in a study of shared clonotypes between healthy human individuals. Sequencing used immunoSEQ multiplex PCR; TCRdb keeps in-frame clones, though not all of them. The data show nearly 1 million clones, over 75% seen once. Sequencing was carried out using memory CD4+ T cells sorted from blood. Receptors originate from a man aged 18 to 29 in good health. Both conserved end residues are part of each CDR3. Fields, in order: D gene, V gene, J gene, clone size, CDR3 protein, CDR3 DNA. D genes are given only for firm matches. Not every row has a clone size; where given, it reads once, few, many or a size class.

.	TRBV13	TRBJ1-5	.	CASSLRARGTNQPQHF	TGTGCCAGCAGCTTACGGGCTAGGGGAACAAATCAGCCCCAGCATTTT
.	TRBV28	TRBJ1-5	.	CASTRGWGGGNQPQHF	TGTGCCAGCACTCGAGGGTGGGGGGGCGGCAATCAGCCCCAGCATTTT
.	TRBV7-3	TRBJ1-1	.	CASSLVQGTEAFF	TGTGCCAGCAGCTTAGTACAGGGTACGGAAGCTTTCTTT
.	TRBV6-5	TRBJ1-2	.	CATREGGSNYGYTF	TGTGCCACCAGAGAGGGAGGCTCAAACTATGGCTACACCTTC
TRBD1	TRBV6-6	TRBJ2-7	.	CASSYGTGGGYEQYF	TGTGCCAGCAGTTATGGGACAGGGGGAGGATACGAGCAGTACTTC
TRBD2	TRBV5-1	TRBJ2-7	.	CASSRQTSSYEQYF	TGCGCCAGCAGCAGGCAGACTAGCAGCTACGAGCAGTACTTC
TRBD2	TRBV30	TRBJ2-7	.	CALDTSGYEQYF	TGTGCCCTGGACACTAGCGGCTACGAGCAGTACTTC
TRBD1	TRBV10-2	TRBJ1-4	once	CASKTGSPTNEKLFF	TGCGCCAGCAAGACAGGGAGTCCCACTAATGAAAAACTGTTTTTT
.	TRBV7-2	TRBJ2-3	.	CASSFSLAGTDTQYF	TGTGCCAGCAGCTTCTCGCTAGCCGGCACAGATACGCAGTATTTT
.	TRBV6-5	TRBJ2-6	.	CASSYSRSGANVLTF	TGTGCCAGCAGTTACTCGAGGTCTGGGGCCAACGTCCTGACTTTC
.	TRBV13	TRBJ2-3	once	CASSLRQGGGVTQYF	TGTGCCAGCAGCCTAAGACAGGGAGGGGGAGTTACGCAGTATTTT
TRBD1	TRBV27	TRBJ2-7	.	CASSTRDRGLYEQYF	TGTGCCAGCAGTACCCGGGACAGGGGGCTGTACGAGCAGTACTTC
TRBD2	TRBV5-1	TRBJ2-7	.	CASSFSGGSSYEQYF	TGCGCCAGCAGCTTTAGCGGGGGTAGCTCCTACGAGCAGTACTTC
TRBD1	TRBV19	TRBJ1-1	once	CASSIAGTVNTEAFF	TGTGCCAGTAGTATAGCGGGGACAGTGAACACTGAAGCTTTCTTT
.	TRBV7-2	TRBJ2-7	.	CASSPSVQNYEQYF	TGTGCCAGCAGCCCATCGGTACAAAACTACGAGCAGTACTTC
.	TRBV28	TRBJ1-2	.	CASSLPGLNYGYTF	TGTGCCAGCAGTCTTCCGGGCCTTAACTATGGCTACACCTTC
.	TRBV7-2	TRBJ2-5	.	CASSRDRETQYF	TGTGCCAGCAGCCGAGACAGAGAGACCCAGTACTTC
.	TRBV19	TRBJ1-2	.	CASSGPFYGYTF	TGTGCCAGCTCGGGACCCTTCTATGGCTACACCTTC